Listed below are T cell receptor beta chains from one sample, sequenced in a study of CD8+CD57+ T cells in acquired aplastic anemia. A single record per CDR3 protein comes from TCRdb applying MiXCR to the reads. The data contain approximately 470,000 distinct CDR3 sequences, around 32% of them singletons. The specimen was sorted CD4+, CD8+, or CD8+CD57+ T cells (not recorded which) from PBMCs. Every receptor here comes from a human donor with aplastic anemia. CDR3s include the opening cysteine and the closing phenylalanine or tryptophan. D genes are given only for firm matches. Size is omitted from some rows. Given values are once, few, many or a class for expanded clones.

DNA | CDR3 | J | V | size | D
TGTGCCAGCAGATATTGGACAGACTACGAGCAGTACTTC | CASRYWTDYEQYF | TRBJ2-7 | TRBV12-3/TRBV12-4 | . | .
TGTGCCAGCAGCCGGGGCCGAGTTACACCCACTGAAGCTTTCTTT | CASSRGRVTPTEAFF | TRBJ1-1 | TRBV14 | . | .
TGTGCCATCAGGCCGGGACAGGGCCAAGAGACCCAGTACTTC | CAIRPGQGQETQYF | TRBJ2-5 | TRBV10-3 | many | TRBD1
TGTGCTAGTGGTTTGGCCAGCTACTATGGCTACACCTTC | CASGLASYYGYTF | TRBJ1-2 | TRBV12-5 | few | .
TGTGCCAGCAGCCAGTTTGGACTTTCATCCACCGGGGAGCTGTTTTTT | CASSQFGLSSTGELFF | TRBJ2-2 | TRBV3-1 | few | .
TGTGCCAGCAGTTACTCAGGGGCTGCAGGTTCACCCCTCCACTTT | CASSYSGAAGSPLHF | TRBJ1-6 | TRBV6-5 | . | .
TGCAGTGCTAGTTTCGGGACTACCCTATACAATGAGCAGTTCTTC | CSASFGTTLYNEQFF | TRBJ2-1 | TRBV20-1 | few | TRBD2
TGTGCCAGCGGGAGCTTCTCCTACGAGCAGTACTTC | CASGSFSYEQYF | TRBJ2-7 | TRBV7-9 | many | .
TGCAGTGCGTGGGGGGTGAACACTGAAGCTTTCTTT | CSAWGVNTEAFF | TRBJ1-1 | TRBV20-1 | once | .
TGTGCCAGTGGATCGGACAGGATTCGAGAGACCCAGTACTTC | CASGSDRIRETQYF | TRBJ2-5 | TRBV19 | many | TRBD1
TGTGCCAGCGGGGGAGGCCTCGGTCATGAGCAGTTCTTC | CASGGGLGHEQFF | TRBJ2-1 | TRBV2 | many | .
TGTGCCAGCGACGGAACGAGGCGAGGGTCCCAGCCCCAGCATTTT | CASDGTRRGSQPQHF | TRBJ1-5 | TRBV6-1 | many | .
TGTGCCAGCAGACCTACAGGGGGCGCGCAGCCCCAGCATTTT | CASRPTGGAQPQHF | TRBJ1-5 | TRBV6-2/TRBV6-3 | . | TRBD1
TGTGCCATCAGTGGGACAGGAGATTCACCCCTCCACTTT | CAISGTGDSPLHF | TRBJ1-6 | TRBV10-3 | . | TRBD1
TGTGCCAGCAGCTTGTGGGAGTCCACAGGTACGCAGTATTTT | CASSLWESTGTQYF | TRBJ2-3 | TRBV5-8 | few | .